Shown below are 18 T cell receptor beta chains from a single sample sequenced in a study of blood T cell repertoires in COVID-19. Assay: immunoSEQ multiplex PCR; the TCRdb copy retains only in-frame clones and omits some. The sample carries hundreds of thousands of clones, about 89% recorded once. Input material: PBMCs or T cells enriched from blood (not recorded which). The origin of the receptors is a woman in her thirties or forties who had recovered from COVID-19.

The chain is built from TRBV12-5 and TRBJ1-1; 8 bases fit TRBD1. The CDR3 extends over 16 amino acids. V was pared by 5 bases and J by 0 bases, with 8 bases of the junction left unmatched. CDR1 is LGHNT, CDR2 FRNRAP, per germline. The CDR3 bases are TGTGCTAGTGGTCCGTGGACAGGGCCAATGAACACTGAAGCTTTCTTT. It is translated as CASGPWTGPMNTEAFF.

The chain couples TRBV10-2 to TRBJ2-3, with TRBD2 matching over 11 bases. The CDR3 consists of 18 residues. Losses at the gene ends were 7 bases for V and 0 bases for J; bases not matched to a gene: 12. The germline V gene encodes CDR1 WSHSY and CDR2 SAAADI. The CDR3 nucleotides read TGCGCCAGCATGCCGGGACTAGCGGAAAGTCCTAGCACAGATACGCAGTATTTT. Residues: CASMPGLAESPSTDTQYF.

The V and J genes are TRBV15 and TRBJ1-2, with D perhaps TRBD1 (6 bases). The CDR3 has 14 residues. Germline CDR1 and CDR2: LNHNV and YYDKDF (reference sequence). V was pared by 0 bases and J by 8 bases, with 13 bases between. The CDR3 DNA is TGTGCCACCAGCAGAGATTTTGGGGGCGGCGGCTACACCTTC. Residues: CATSRDFGGGGYTF.

The rearrangement uses TRBV29-1 and TRBJ1-2; a weak D match, TRBD1 (6 bases). CDR3 length equals 13 residues. Germline values: CDR1 SQVTM, CDR2 ANQGSEA. Between the trimmed V and J ends, which lost 4 bases and 0 bases, there was a span of 9 bases. CDR3 region: CSVGTATNYGYTF. The CDR3 DNA is TGCAGCGTTGGGACAGCAACTAACTATGGCTACACCTTC.

This chain connects TRBV7-9 to TRBJ1-4; TRBD1 matches at 10 bases. This CDR3 has 15 residues. Losses at the gene ends were 0 bases for V and 8 bases for J; bases not matched to a gene: 3. Germline V gene sequence: CDR1 SEHNR, CDR2 FQNEAQ (reference sequence). CDR3 sequence (DNA): TGTGCCAGCAGCTTAGCGGGACAGGGGAGGGAAAAACTGTTTTTT. Amino acids: CASSLAGQGREKLFF.

Only one count was recorded for this clone. V and J are TRBV18 and TRBJ2-1; 9 bases agree with TRBD2. The CDR3 length is 16 residues. After removal of 3 bases from V and 7 bases from J, the junction contained 10 bases not matched to a gene. CDR1 and CDR2 (germline): KGHSH, LQKENI. CDR3 region: CASSPFGGLAGNEQFF. Written as DNA, the CDR3 is TGTGCCAGCTCACCTTTCGGGGGGCTAGCGGGAAATGAGCAGTTCTTC.

The rearrangement links TRBV27 to TRBJ2-7; TRBD2 matches at 12 bases. Germline CDR1 reads MNHEY; CDR2 reads SMNVEV (reference sequence). Germline trimming cut 0 bases from V and 5 bases from J; bases unmatched to any gene: 11. The CDR3 has 18 residues. CDR3 in amino acids: CASSLSPSGGDRVHEQYF. The CDR3 DNA sequence: TGTGCCAGCAGTTTATCCCCTAGCGGGGGGGACCGTGTCCACGAGCAGTACTTC.

The chain has TRBV2 and TRBJ1-2, with no clear D. The V gene's germline CDR1 is SNHLY and CDR2 FYNNEI. Trimming shortened V by 4 bases and J by 1 base, and 13 bases separated the two germline ends. The CDR3 has 15 residues. The CDR3 region is CASSGGQDLNYGYTF. CDR3 sequence (DNA): TGTGCCAGCAGTGGCGGGCAGGACCTTAACTATGGCTACACCTTC.

The chain couples TRBV6-4 to TRBJ2-7; 9 bases agree with TRBD1. V was clipped by 6 bases and J by 1 base; unmatched bases: 4. CDR1 is MRHNA and CDR2 is SNTAGT in the germline V gene. The CDR3 totals 14 residues. DNA of the CDR3: TGTGCCAGCAGCCGGACAGGGGCGTCCTACGAGCAGTACTTC. Encoded protein: CASSRTGASYEQYF.

The gene calls are TRBV13 and TRBJ2-3; TRBD1 matches at 10 bases. CDR1 and CDR2 from the germline V gene are PRHDT and FYEKMQ (reference sequence). The CDR3 totals 20 residues. Trimming at V came to 5 bases and at J to 1 base, leaving 18 bases not matched to a gene. CDR3 amino acids: CASSQLLRTGGYKGTDTQYF. The CDR3 DNA follows: TGTGCCAGCAGCCAACTTTTGCGGACAGGGGGTTACAAGGGCACAGATACGCAGTATTTT.

The rearrangement joins TRBV30 to TRBJ2-7, with a weak D call TRBD2 (5 bases). The CDR3 has 13 amino acids. Looked up from germline, CDR1 is GTSNPN and CDR2 is SVGIG (reference sequence). Trimming removed 4 bases at V and 2 bases at J, with 12 bases between. CDR3 sequence: CAWTRTGTYEQYF. The CDR3 DNA reads as TGTGCCTGGACCAGGACGGGAACCTACGAGCAGTACTTC.

V and J are TRBV7-6 and TRBJ2-3, with D hard to call. Trimming removed 5 bases at V and 6 bases at J, with 12 bases between. From germline, CDR1 is SGHVS and CDR2 FNYEAQ. This CDR3 region has 13 residues. The CDR3 coding sequence is TGTGCCAGCAGCACATCCAGGCTGGATACGCAGTATTTT. Its translation: CASSTSRLDTQYF.

This chain joins TRBV19 and TRBJ2-5; tentative D call: TRBD2 (6 bases). This CDR3 is 13 amino acids long. V lost 8 bases and J lost 5, with 15 bases in between. In germline, CDR1 is LNHDA, CDR2 SQIVND (reference sequence). The chain's CDR3 is CASRTNPAETQYF. CDR3 bases: TGTGCCAGTCGGACTAACCCGGCGGAGACCCAGTACTTC.

This clone was detected only once. J is TRBJ2-7 and V is TRBV5-1; D is unclear. Germline CDR1 reads SGHRS; CDR2 reads YFSETQ. Trimming left V 1 base short and J 2 bases short, with 13 bases between. The CDR3 sequence is 15 residues long. CDR3 nucleotides: TGCGCCAGCAGCTTGCTTGCTAGTCTGGCCTACGAGCAGTACTTC. Translating gives CASSLLASLAYEQYF.

This chain connects TRBV28 to TRBJ1-4, with TRBD1 matching over 8 bases. Germline CDR1 and CDR2: MDHEN and SYDVKM. The J segment lost 10 bases and the V segment lost 5 bases, leaving 12 bases of the junction unmatched. The CDR3 covers 15 residues. The CDR3 reads CASSVPQGALGKLFF. DNA for the CDR3: TGTGCCAGCAGTGTCCCCCAGGGGGCATTGGGAAAACTGTTTTTT.

The chain employs TRBV2 and TRBJ1-6; 7 bases fit TRBD1. This CDR3 is 15 amino acids long. Germline V gene data show CDR1 as SNHLY and CDR2 as FYNNEI. V trimming: 6 bases; J trimming: 3 bases; junction bases outside the gene matches: 5. The CDR3 coding sequence is TGTGCCAGCAGCGCGGGACAGATCTATAATTCACCCCTCCACTTT. As protein: CASSAGQIYNSPLHF.

The chain combines TRBV11-3 with TRBJ2-7; TRBD1 agrees at 12 bases. CDR1 SGHNT and CDR2 YENEEA come from the germline V gene. The CDR3 runs 16 residues. J lost 5 bases, V lost 5 bases, and 10 bases had no gene match. The CDR3 loop reads CASSPGGGQGAHEQYF. CDR3 coding DNA: TGTGCCAGCAGCCCCGGTGGGGGACAGGGGGCCCACGAGCAGTACTTC. Supplemented by reference TRBV11-3 and TRBJ2-7, the full variable domain reads EAGVVQSPRYKIIEKKQPVAFWCNPISGHNTLYWYLQNLGQGPELLIRYENEEAVDDSQLPKDRFSAERLKGVDSTLKIQPAELGDSAVYLCASSPGGGQGAHEQYFGPGTRLTVT.

The rearrangement uses TRBV6-1 and TRBJ2-4; a possible D gene is TRBD1 (5 bases). Germline-derived CDR1 and CDR2 are MNHNS and SASEGT. The V end was cut by 1 base, the J end by 2 bases, with 15 bases between. The CDR3 has 17 amino acids. CDR3 sequence reads: CASSEGGWKVTKNIQYF. The CDR3 coding sequence is TGTGCCAGCAGTGAAGGGGGCTGGAAGGTGACCAAAAACATTCAGTACTTC.